These 31 T cell receptor beta chains were sequenced from one sample in a study of human T cells and chemical hapten exposure. TCRdb re-called the RACE reads with MiXCR, one entry per CDR3 protein. The table lists 50,000 to 75,000 distinct CDR3 sequences, approximately 10% of them singletons, with about 2% in the top ten. Time point: patch test 3, about 24 weeks after DPC sensitization. Treatment reported: therapeutic diphenylcyclopropenone sensitization with weekly scalp DPC. The sample in question was whole blood, obtained in connection with sensitization to the hapten diphenylcyclopropenone (DPC). These receptors came from a woman under 40 with alopecia areata. Some clones in this sample may be carry-over from other donors' samples.

The DNA of the CDR3 is TGTGCCAGCAGTTTTGGGGAGAGGGTCACAGATACGCAGTATTTT. It codes for CASSFGERVTDTQYF. The chain carries TRBV6-5 and TRBJ2-3; weak D call: TRBD2 (5 bases). CDR1 is MNHEY and CDR2 is SVGAGI in the germline V gene. CDR3 size: 15 residues. Trimming pared 4 bases from V and 2 bases from J, leaving 13 bases between.

This clonotype was counted a few times. This sequence joins TRBV24-1 and TRBJ2-1; tentatively, D is TRBD1 (6 bases). CDR3 length equals 14 residues. Trimming took off 3 bases at V and 6 bases at J, with 11 bases between the two ends. The V gene's germline CDR1 is KGHDR and CDR2 SFDVKD. The CDR3 reads CATSDTGTSNEQFF. CDR3 nucleotide sequence: TGTGCCACCAGTGATACCGGGACAAGCAATGAGCAGTTCTTC.

This clonotype was recorded a few times. This chain uses TRBV9 with TRBJ2-3; D remains ambiguous. CDR1 is SGDLS and CDR2 is YYNGEE in the germline V gene. Trimming left V 0 bases short and J 4 bases short, with 9 bases between. The CDR3 is made up of 14 amino acids. Written as DNA, the CDR3 is TGTGCCAGCAGCGTAGAGGTTAGCTCAGATACGCAGTATTTT. This encodes CASSVEVSSDTQYF.

This chain links TRBV19 with TRBJ1-1; maybe TRBD1 (6 bases). Germline-derived CDR1 and CDR2 are LNHDA and SQIVND (reference sequence). V lost 7 bases and J 3 bases, leaving 24 bases between the germline ends. The CDR3 spans 17 residues. CDR3 region: CASKGRSRGLRDTEAFF. CDR3 sequence (DNA): TGTGCCAGTAAAGGGAGGAGCAGGGGTCTCCGGGACACTGAAGCTTTCTTT.

This clonotype was recorded many times. The chain couples TRBV2 to TRBJ2-7, with 9 bases matching TRBD1. Germline CDR1 SNHLY, CDR2 FYNNEI. The CDR3 spans 14 residues. The J segment lost 5 bases and the V segment lost 7 bases, leaving 9 bases of the junction unmatched. CDR3 nucleotides: TGTGCCAGCAACTACGCCGGGACAGGGAACGAGCAGTACTTC. It translates to CASNYAGTGNEQYF.

This clonotype has a handful of counts. Since the CDR3 does not end with the conserved phenylalanine or tryptophan, this likely comes from a read error. V usage is TRBV20-1 and J usage is TRBJ2-2, with 11 bases aligning to TRBD2. The CDR3 covers 17 residues. The V and J ends lost 6 bases and 0 bases, in that order; junction bases with no gene match: 9. Germline V gene data show CDR1 as DFQATT and CDR2 as SNEGSKA (reference sequence). CDR3 DNA sequence: TGCAGTGCCCCGCCTAGCGGGGGGTTATCGAACACCGGGGAGCTGTTTTCT. Amino acids: CSAPPSGGLSNTGELFS.

This clonotype has ten or more counts. The V gene is TRBV7-6, the J gene TRBJ2-2; D call uncertain. Germline V CDR1 and CDR2: SGHVS, FNYEAQ. Trimming pared 5 bases from V and 6 bases from J, leaving 19 bases between. CDR3 length: 16 residues. The CDR3 loop is CASSQPVGSVPGELFF. Here the CDR3 DNA reads TGTGCCAGCAGCCAACCCGTCGGGTCAGTACCCGGGGAGCTGTTTTTT.

This sequence joins TRBV10-3 and TRBJ1-5; TRBD1 aligns across 9 bases. Per germline, CDR1 ENHRY and CDR2 SYGVKD. J lost 4 bases, V lost 3 bases, and 7 bases had no gene match. The CDR3 has 16 amino acids. The CDR3 sequence is CAISDPGQGVNQPQHF. CDR3 in DNA: TGTGCCATCAGTGATCCGGGACAGGGAGTTAATCAGCCCCAGCATTTT.

This clonotype was picked up many times. V and J are TRBV12-3 or TRBV12-4 and TRBJ2-3, with D tentatively TRBD2 (5 bases). Trimming cost V 6 bases and J 13 bases, with 23 bases left between them. CDR3 size: 14 residues. The CDR3 loop is CASSQLADPAGEYF. CDR3 in DNA: TGTGCCAGCAGCCAACTGGCGGATCCGGCCGGGGAGTATTTT.

This clonotype was counted ten times or more. The chain combines TRBV30 with TRBJ1-1; 8 bases map to TRBD1. Germline CDR1 is GTSNPN and CDR2 is SVGIG (reference sequence). Germline trimming cut 7 bases from V and 10 bases from J; bases unmatched to any gene: 14. CDR3 length: 13 amino acids. CDR3 amino acids: CALSTGAIQVAFF. CDR3 coding DNA: TGTGCCTTGTCGACAGGGGCCATTCAGGTAGCTTTCTTT.

The chain has TRBV12-3 or TRBV12-4 and TRBJ1-2, with D perhaps matching TRBD1 (5 bases). The germline V and J ends were trimmed by 11 bases and 8 bases, with 15 bases remaining between them. The CDR3 covers 11 residues. The CDR3 protein is CAGTCESGYTF. CDR3 bases: TGTGCCGGGACTTGCGAGAGCGGCTACACCTTC.

The chain is built from TRBV4-3 and TRBJ1-1; 9 bases align to TRBD1. V shed 3 bases and J 1 base; nucleotides not matched to a gene: 3. Germline CDR1 is LGHNA and CDR2 is YSLEER. The CDR3 contains 15 residues. The CDR3 nucleotides are TGCGCCAGCAGCCAGGGACAGGGTCCGAACACTGAAGCTTTCTTT. It encodes CASSQGQGPNTEAFF.

V usage is TRBV6-5 and J usage is TRBJ2-3, with D perhaps matching TRBD1 (6 bases). Trimming left V 5 bases short and J 2 bases short, with 14 bases between. CDR1 and CDR2 (germline): MNHEY, SVGAGI. This CDR3 is 15 amino acids long. CDR3 in DNA: TGTGCCAGCAGTGATTTCAGGACAGTCACAGATACGCAGTATTTT. Amino acids: CASSDFRTVTDTQYF.

This clonotype was seen a few times. V gene TRBV6-2 or TRBV6-3 combines with J gene TRBJ2-5, with 10 bases aligning to TRBD2. CDR3 size: 17 residues. The germline gives CDR1 MNHEY, CDR2 SVGEGT. V trimming: 5 bases; J trimming: 1 base; junction bases outside the gene matches: 10. The CDR3 protein is CASSRTPTSGIQETQYF. CDR3 coding DNA: TGTGCCAGCAGTCGTACCCCAACTAGCGGGATCCAAGAGACCCAGTACTTC.

This clonotype was seen repeatedly, ten times or more. The V gene is TRBV29-1, the J gene TRBJ2-7; TRBD1 matches 7 bases. The V gene's germline CDR1 is SQVTM and CDR2 ANQGSEA. The CDR3 length is 14 residues. The ends lost 7 bases at V and 2 bases at J; junction bases unmatched: 11. In DNA, the CDR3 is TGCAGCGCCCGAAAAAGACAGGGCGCCTACGAGCAGTACTTC. Residues: CSARKRQGAYEQYF.

The V gene is TRBV18, the J gene TRBJ1-6; no clear D. CDR1 and CDR2 (germline): KGHSH, LQKENI. V gave up 3 bases and J gave up 0 bases, with 6 bases separating them. The CDR3 consists of 15 residues. CDR3 in DNA: TGTGCCAGCTCACCGGCCAGCTCCTATAATTCACCCCTCCACTTT. Translating gives CASSPASSYNSPLHF.

This clonotype was seen a handful of times. The rearrangement links TRBV9 to TRBJ1-2; D uncertain. CDR1 and CDR2 (germline): SGDLS, YYNGEE. The V end was cut by 1 base, the J end by 1 base, with 11 bases between. The CDR3 contains 15 residues. The CDR3 coding sequence is TGTGCCAGCAGCGTAAATGCTGATTTTAACTATGGCTACACCTTC. The encoded protein is CASSVNADFNYGYTF. Together with reference TRBV9 and TRBJ1-2, the CDR3 gives the full variable domain: DSGVTQTPKHLITATGQRVTLRCSPRSGDLSVYWYQQSLDQGLQFLIQYYNGEERAKGNILERFSAQQFPDLHSELNLSSLELGDSALYFCASSVNADFNYGYTFGSGTRLTVV.

The J gene is TRBJ2-7, the V gene TRBV28; no reliable D call. The CDR3 sequence is 11 residues long. Deletions cut 5 bases from V and 4 bases from J, with 6 bases between. Looked up from germline, CDR1 is MDHEN and CDR2 is SYDVKM. The CDR3 DNA follows: TGTGCCAGCAGTGTCACTTACGAGCAGTACTTC. This translates into CASSVTYEQYF.

This clonotype has more than one count but fewer than ten. This chain connects TRBV20-1 to TRBJ2-1; TRBD1 matches 7 bases. Germline loops: CDR1 DFQATT, CDR2 SNEGSKA (reference sequence). CDR3 length: 12 residues. With 6 bases clipped from V and 6 bases from J, the junction kept 5 bases outside the gene matches. CDR3 coding DNA: TGCAGTGCCCAAGCAGGGGGCAATGAGCAGTTCTTC. This gives the protein CSAQAGGNEQFF.

This clonotype was seen ten or more times. This chain links TRBV6-1 with TRBJ2-2; D is perhaps TRBD1 (5 bases). V gave up 8 bases and J gave up 6 bases, with 10 bases separating them. The CDR3 has 12 amino acids. Germline-derived CDR1 and CDR2 are MNHNS and SASEGT. Here the CDR3 reads CASGAGPGELFF. Written as DNA, the CDR3 is TGTGCCAGCGGGGCAGGGCCCGGGGAGCTGTTTTTT.

This clonotype was seen only a few times. The chain couples TRBV9 to TRBJ1-6; 7 bases agree with TRBD1. Germline CDR1 reads SGDLS; CDR2 reads YYNGEE. V shed 4 bases, J shed 5 bases, and the junction held 9 bases outside the gene matches. The CDR3 contains 16 residues. The DNA of the CDR3 is TGTGCCAGCAGCCCAACCCCCGGGACAGATAATTCACCCCTCCACTTT. Translated: CASSPTPGTDNSPLHF.

This clonotype was detected many times. The V and J genes are TRBV7-2 and TRBJ2-7; 8 positions agree with TRBD1. This CDR3 is built from 15 residues. J gave up 1 base and V 4 bases, and 6 bases lay outside the gene matches. Germline V CDR1 and CDR2: SGHTA, FQGNSA. CDR3 protein: CASSSRTGSSYEQYF. The CDR3 nucleotides are TGTGCCAGCAGCTCCAGGACAGGGTCGTCCTACGAGCAGTACTTC.

The rearrangement uses TRBV30 and TRBJ1-1; D not resolved. CDR1 and CDR2 from the germline V gene are GTSNPN and SVGIG (reference sequence). CDR3 length: 12 amino acids. Deletions cut 4 bases from V and 0 bases from J, with 6 bases between. CDR3 bases: TGTGCCTGGACCTTGGTGAACACTGAAGCTTTCTTT. Its translation: CAWTLVNTEAFF.

The genes are TRBV7-2 and TRBJ1-3; weak D call: TRBD1 (5 bases). The V and J ends lost 7 bases and 1 base respectively, with 11 bases between them. The CDR3 has 14 residues. The germline gives CDR1 SGHTA, CDR2 FQGNSA. The CDR3: CASNDQGSGNTIYF. Written as DNA, the CDR3 is TGTGCCAGCAACGATCAGGGATCTGGAAACACCATATATTTT.

At least ten counts were recorded for this clonotype. This rearrangement joins TRBV6-5 to TRBJ1-6; D is undetermined. Per the germline V gene, CDR1 is MNHEY and CDR2 is SVGAGI. The CDR3 length is 15 residues. The germline V and J ends were trimmed by 2 bases and 3 bases, with 8 bases remaining between them. CDR3 amino acids: CASSYGLNYNSPLHF. CDR3 nucleotides: TGTGCCAGCAGTTACGGGTTGAACTATAATTCACCCCTCCACTTT.

This clonotype has at least ten counts. The gene calls are TRBV9 and TRBJ2-1; D is perhaps TRBD2 (5 bases). V was pared by 3 bases and J by 6 bases, with 16 bases between. Germline assignment: CDR1 SGDLS and CDR2 YYNGEE. There are 15 residues in the CDR3. CDR3 DNA sequence: TGTGCCAGCAGCGATCCTAAGAGGGTGGGCAATGAGCAGTTCTTC. This sequence encodes CASSDPKRVGNEQFF.

This clonotype was seen a few times. The chain couples TRBV20-1 to TRBJ2-1; 11 bases line up with TRBD2. The ends lost 0 bases at V and 14 bases at J; junction bases unmatched: 3. Germline CDR1 is DFQATT and CDR2 is SNEGSKA (reference sequence). The CDR3 length is 12 residues. In DNA, the CDR3 is TGCAGTGCTAGAGATCAACTAGCGGGGGAGTTCTTC. It is translated as CSARDQLAGEFF.

This clonotype has a count of ten or more. This chain links TRBV20-1 with TRBJ2-3, with D perhaps TRBD2 (5 bases). With 5 bases removed from V and 2 bases from J, the gap between germline ends came to 20 bases. This CDR3 region has 16 residues. The germline gives CDR1 DFQATT, CDR2 SNEGSKA (reference sequence). The CDR3 nucleotides are TGCAGTGCTCCCCCACGGGTCCCGGGGTCCACAGATACGCAGTATTTT. Residues: CSAPPRVPGSTDTQYF.

Ten or more counts support this clonotype. The V gene is TRBV12-3 or TRBV12-4, the J gene TRBJ1-5; D not resolved. V shed 6 bases and J shed 7 bases, with 10 bases lying between them. This CDR3 is built from 12 residues. The CDR3 reads CASRYGEQPQHF. As DNA, the CDR3 is TGTGCCAGCAGGTACGGAGAACAGCCCCAGCATTTT.

Many counts were recorded for this clonotype. The J gene is TRBJ2-5, the V gene TRBV29-1, with a possible D match to TRBD2 (5 bases). Germline V gives CDR1 SQVTM, CDR2 ANQGSEA. The CDR3 totals 15 residues. V shed 2 bases and J shed 2 bases, with 15 bases lying between them. Here the CDR3 reads CSVEKAGGLQETQYF. The CDR3 nucleotides are TGCAGCGTTGAAAAGGCAGGAGGACTGCAAGAGACCCAGTACTTC.

The chain recombines TRBV7-9 with TRBJ2-6; possibly TRBD1 for D (7 bases). V lost 6 bases, J lost 0 bases, and 18 bases lay in between. CDR3 length: 18 residues. Germline CDR1 is SEHNR and CDR2 is FQNEAQ (reference sequence). The CDR3 DNA sequence: TGTGCCAGCAGTCCCCTGGAGGGACAGTTCTCTGGGGCCAACGTCCTGACTTTC. Translation gives CASSPLEGQFSGANVLTF.